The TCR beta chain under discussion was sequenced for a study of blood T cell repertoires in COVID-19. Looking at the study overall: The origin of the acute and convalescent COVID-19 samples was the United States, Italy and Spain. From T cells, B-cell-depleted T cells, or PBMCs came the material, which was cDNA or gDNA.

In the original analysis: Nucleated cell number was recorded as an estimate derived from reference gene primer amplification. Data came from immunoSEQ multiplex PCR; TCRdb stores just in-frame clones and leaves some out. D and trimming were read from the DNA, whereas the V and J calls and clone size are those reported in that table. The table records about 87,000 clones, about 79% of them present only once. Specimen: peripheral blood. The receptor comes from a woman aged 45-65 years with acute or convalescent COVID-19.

The chain's CDR3 is CASRRDWDTNEKLFF. CDR3 nucleotides: TGTGCCAGCAGGCGGGATTGGGATACTAATGAAAAACTGTTTTTT. The chain links TRBV6-5 to TRBJ1-4; D is unclear. The germline V gene has CDR1 MNHEY and CDR2 SVGAGI. V lost 6 bases and J lost 2, with 13 bases in between. The CDR3 is 15 residues long.